This entry features one T cell receptor (beta chain) sequence. Data came from immunoSEQ multiplex PCR; TCRdb stores just in-frame clones and leaves some out. The table has around 96,000 clones, 85% to 95% seen once. This record comes from a study of T cell responses to AZD1222 COVID-19 vaccine. This specimen consisted of peripheral blood, obtained 28 days after the second AZD1222 dose. The sequence came from an adult who received the AZD1222 COVID-19 vaccine.

The CDR3 nucleotides read TGTGCCAGCAGCCCACAGAGTGGCAATGAGCAGTTCTTC. As protein: CASSPQSGNEQFF. The chain uses TRBV7-3 and TRBJ2-1; D remains ambiguous. The V gene's germline CDR1 is SGHTA and CDR2 FQGTGA. V dropped 5 bases and J dropped 6 bases, with 11 bases sitting between them. CDR3 size: 13 residues.